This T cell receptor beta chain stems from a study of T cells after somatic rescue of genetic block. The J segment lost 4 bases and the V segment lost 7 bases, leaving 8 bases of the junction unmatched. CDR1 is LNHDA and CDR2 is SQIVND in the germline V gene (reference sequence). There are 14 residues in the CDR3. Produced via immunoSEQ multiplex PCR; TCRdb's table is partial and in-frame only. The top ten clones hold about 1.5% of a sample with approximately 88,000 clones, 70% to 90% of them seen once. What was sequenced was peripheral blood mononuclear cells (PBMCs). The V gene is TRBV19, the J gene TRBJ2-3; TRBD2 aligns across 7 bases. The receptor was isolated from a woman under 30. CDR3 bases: TGTGCCAGTACGGTGCGGGAGTCAGCAGATACGCAGTATTTT. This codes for CASTVRESADTQYF.